A selection of T cell receptor beta chains follows, all from one sample in a study of cytomegalovirus exposure and HLA in healthy donors. Only in-frame clones appear in the TCRdb table, and some are missing; sequencing was by immunoSEQ multiplex PCR. Of around 200,000 clones listed, around 84% were seen once; the top ten hold more than 0.95%. Sample: PBMCs. These receptors all stem from a girl aged 2 to 9 in good health and CMV-seropositive. Both conserved end residues are part of each CDR3. Each record gives: D gene, J gene, V gene, clone size, CDR3 protein, CDR3 DNA. The D gene is left open where the match is weak. Only part of the rows carry a size: once, few, many, or a class if the clone is expanded.

d_gene: NA; j_gene: TRBJ2-2; v_gene: TRBV11-3; abundance: NA; CDR3aa: CASSSLFGELFF; CDR3nt: TGTGCCAGCAGCTCCCTGTTCGGGGAGCTGTTTTTT
d_gene: TRBD1; j_gene: TRBJ1-2; v_gene: TRBV28; abundance: NA; CDR3aa: CASSTGTANYGYTF; CDR3nt: TGTGCCAGCAGCACCGGGACAGCTAACTATGGCTACACCTTC
d_gene: TRBD2; j_gene: TRBJ2-5; v_gene: TRBV7-6; abundance: NA; CDR3aa: CASSLAASGRAGETQYF; CDR3nt: TGTGCCAGCAGCTTAGCGGCTAGCGGGAGGGCAGGGGAGACCCAGTACTTC
d_gene: NA; j_gene: TRBJ1-1; v_gene: TRBV5-1; abundance: NA; CDR3aa: CASSAGSEAFF; CDR3nt: TGCGCCAGCAGCGCGGGTAGTGAAGCTTTCTTT
d_gene: TRBD1; j_gene: TRBJ1-3; v_gene: TRBV6-1; abundance: NA; CDR3aa: CASTTDRARNTIYF; CDR3nt: TGTGCCAGCACCACAGACAGGGCCAGAAACACCATATATTTT
d_gene: TRBD1; j_gene: TRBJ2-5; v_gene: TRBV28; abundance: NA; CDR3aa: CASDDRAQETQYF; CDR3nt: TGTGCCAGCGACGACAGGGCCCAAGAGACCCAGTACTTC
d_gene: NA; j_gene: TRBJ2-7; v_gene: TRBV11-2; abundance: NA; CDR3aa: CASLSLRGSYEQYF; CDR3nt: TGTGCCAGTCTATCCCTCCGGGGCTCCTACGAGCAGTACTTC
d_gene: NA; j_gene: TRBJ1-2; v_gene: TRBV29-1; abundance: NA; CDR3aa: CSVEQKGACGYTF; CDR3nt: TGCAGCGTTGAACAAAAAGGAGCCTGTGGCTACACCTTC
d_gene: NA; j_gene: TRBJ2-7; v_gene: TRBV9; abundance: NA; CDR3aa: CASSVAGDPYEQYF; CDR3nt: TGTGCCAGCAGCGTAGCAGGGGACCCCTACGAGCAGTACTTC
d_gene: NA; j_gene: TRBJ2-2; v_gene: TRBV4-1; abundance: once; CDR3aa: CASSQGRGGGVGELFF; CDR3nt: TGCGCCAGCAGCCAAGGGAGGGGGGGAGGGGTCGGGGAGCTGTTTTTT
d_gene: NA; j_gene: TRBJ1-2; v_gene: TRBV5-1; abundance: once; CDR3aa: CASSLGGYGYTF; CDR3nt: TGCGCCAGCAGCTTGGGCGGCTATGGCTACACCTTC
d_gene: NA; j_gene: TRBJ2-7; v_gene: TRBV7-2; abundance: NA; CDR3aa: CASSLGLGRQRTSYEQYF; CDR3nt: TGTGCCAGCAGCTTAGGGTTGGGGAGGCAGAGGACCTCCTACGAGCAGTACTTC
d_gene: TRBD2; j_gene: TRBJ2-2; v_gene: TRBV19; abundance: NA; CDR3aa: CASSGGALTGELFF; CDR3nt: TGTGCCAGTAGCGGGGGGGCTCTGACCGGGGAGCTGTTTTTT
d_gene: TRBD2; j_gene: TRBJ2-1; v_gene: TRBV7-9; abundance: NA; CDR3aa: CASSMPWGEGRNEQFF; CDR3nt: TGTGCCAGCAGCATGCCATGGGGGGAGGGCCGGAATGAGCAGTTCTTC
d_gene: NA; j_gene: TRBJ1-3; v_gene: TRBV5-1; abundance: NA; CDR3aa: CASSLHHSGNTIYF; CDR3nt: TGCGCCAGCAGCTTACATCACTCTGGAAACACCATATATTTT
d_gene: NA; j_gene: TRBJ1-2; v_gene: TRBV6-5; abundance: NA; CDR3aa: CASSPWEGGRGYTF; CDR3nt: TGTGCCAGCAGTCCCTGGGAGGGTGGTAGGGGCTACACCTTC
d_gene: NA; j_gene: TRBJ2-7; v_gene: TRBV6-1; abundance: NA; CDR3aa: CASSEYIDRPSYEQYF; CDR3nt: TGTGCCAGCAGTGAATATATTGACAGACCCTCCTACGAGCAGTACTTC